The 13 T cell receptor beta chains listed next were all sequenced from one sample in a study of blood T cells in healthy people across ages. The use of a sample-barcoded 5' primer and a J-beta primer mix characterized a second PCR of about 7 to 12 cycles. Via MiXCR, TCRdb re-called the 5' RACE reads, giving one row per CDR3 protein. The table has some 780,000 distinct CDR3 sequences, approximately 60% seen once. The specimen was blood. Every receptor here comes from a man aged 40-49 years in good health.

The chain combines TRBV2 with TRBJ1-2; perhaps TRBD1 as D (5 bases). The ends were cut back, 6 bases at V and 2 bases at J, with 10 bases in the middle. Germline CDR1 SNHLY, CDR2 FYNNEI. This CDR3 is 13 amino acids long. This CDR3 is CASSRDVNYGYTF. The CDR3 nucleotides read TGTGCCAGCAGCCGGGACGTCAACTATGGCTACACCTTC.

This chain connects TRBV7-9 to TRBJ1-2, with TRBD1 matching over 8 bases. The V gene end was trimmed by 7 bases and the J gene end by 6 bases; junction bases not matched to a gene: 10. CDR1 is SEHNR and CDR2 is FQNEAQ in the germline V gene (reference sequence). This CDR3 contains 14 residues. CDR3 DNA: TGTGCCAGCACCACGGACAGGGATAGCGATGGCTACACCTTC. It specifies CASTTDRDSDGYTF.

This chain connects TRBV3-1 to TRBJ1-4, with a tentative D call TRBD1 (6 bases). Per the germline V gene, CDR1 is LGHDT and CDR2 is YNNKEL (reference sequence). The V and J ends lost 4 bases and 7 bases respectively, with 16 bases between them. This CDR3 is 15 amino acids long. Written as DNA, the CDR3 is TGTGCCAGCAGCCGGGGGGGCCAGGTTGGTGAAAAACTGTTTTTT. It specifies CASSRGGQVGEKLFF.

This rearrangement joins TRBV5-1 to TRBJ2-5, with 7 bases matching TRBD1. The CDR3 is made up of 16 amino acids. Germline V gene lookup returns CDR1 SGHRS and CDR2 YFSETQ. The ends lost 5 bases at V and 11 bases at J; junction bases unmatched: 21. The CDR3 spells CASSLSGDRDFEGQYF. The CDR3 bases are TGCGCCAGCAGTTTGTCCGGGGACAGAGACTTCGAGGGGCAGTACTTC. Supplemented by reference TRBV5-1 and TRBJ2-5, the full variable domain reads KAGVTQTPRYLIKTRGQQVTLSCSPISGHRSVSWYQQTPGQGLQFLFEYFSETQRNKGNFPGRFSGRQFSNSRSEMNVSTLELGDSALYLCASSLSGDRDFEGQYFGPGTRLLVL.

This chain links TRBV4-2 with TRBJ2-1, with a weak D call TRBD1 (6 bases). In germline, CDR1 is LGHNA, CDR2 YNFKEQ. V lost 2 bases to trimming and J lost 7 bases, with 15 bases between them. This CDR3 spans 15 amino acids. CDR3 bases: TGTGCCAGCAGCCAATCGACAGGAGGACCGAATGAGCAGTTCTTC. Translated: CASSQSTGGPNEQFF.

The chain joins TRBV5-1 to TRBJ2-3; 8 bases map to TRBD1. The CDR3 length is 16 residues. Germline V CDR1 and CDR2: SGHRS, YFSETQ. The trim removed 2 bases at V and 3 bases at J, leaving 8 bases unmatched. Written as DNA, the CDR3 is TGCGCCAGCAGCTTTCAAACAGGGGGTTGGACAGATACGCAGTATTTT. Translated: CASSFQTGGWTDTQYF.

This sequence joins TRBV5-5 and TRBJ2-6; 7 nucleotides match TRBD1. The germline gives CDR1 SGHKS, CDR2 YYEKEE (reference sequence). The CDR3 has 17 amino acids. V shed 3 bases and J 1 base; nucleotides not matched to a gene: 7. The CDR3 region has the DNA TGTGCCAGCAGCTGGGACAGCCTTGAATCTGGGGCCAACGTCCTGACTTTC. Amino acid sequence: CASSWDSLESGANVLTF.

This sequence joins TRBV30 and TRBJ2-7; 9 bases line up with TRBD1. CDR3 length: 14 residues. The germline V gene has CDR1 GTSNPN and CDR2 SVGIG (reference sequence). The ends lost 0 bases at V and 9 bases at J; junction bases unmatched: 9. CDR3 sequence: CAWSVSGQGIGQYF. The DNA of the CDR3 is TGTGCCTGGAGTGTTTCCGGACAGGGGATCGGGCAGTACTTC.

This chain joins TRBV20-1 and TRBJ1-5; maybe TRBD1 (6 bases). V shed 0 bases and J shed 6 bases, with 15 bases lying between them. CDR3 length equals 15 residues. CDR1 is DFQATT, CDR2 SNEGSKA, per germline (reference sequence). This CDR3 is CSARDRRRGGQPQHF. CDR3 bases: TGCAGTGCTAGAGATCGACGCAGGGGAGGTCAGCCCCAGCATTTT.

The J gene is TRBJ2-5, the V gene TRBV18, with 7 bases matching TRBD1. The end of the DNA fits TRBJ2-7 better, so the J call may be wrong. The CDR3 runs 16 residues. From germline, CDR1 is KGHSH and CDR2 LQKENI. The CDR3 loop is CASSPSTGVPRGEQYF. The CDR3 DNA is TGTGCCAGCTCACCGTCAACAGGGGTCCCACGCGGCGAGCAGTACTTC.

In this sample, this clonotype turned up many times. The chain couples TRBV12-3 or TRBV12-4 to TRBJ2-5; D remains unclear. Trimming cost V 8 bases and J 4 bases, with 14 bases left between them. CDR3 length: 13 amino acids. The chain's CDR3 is CASSSGSRETQYF. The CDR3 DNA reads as TGTGCCAGCTCGTCCGGCTCACGAGAGACCCAGTACTTC.

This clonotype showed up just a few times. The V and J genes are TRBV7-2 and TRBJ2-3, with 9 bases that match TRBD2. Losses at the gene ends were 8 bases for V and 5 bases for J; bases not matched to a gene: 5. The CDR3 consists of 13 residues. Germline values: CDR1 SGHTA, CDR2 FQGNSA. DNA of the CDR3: TGTGCCAGCGCTCGGCGGGAGGGAGATACGCAGTATTTT. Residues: CASARREGDTQYF.

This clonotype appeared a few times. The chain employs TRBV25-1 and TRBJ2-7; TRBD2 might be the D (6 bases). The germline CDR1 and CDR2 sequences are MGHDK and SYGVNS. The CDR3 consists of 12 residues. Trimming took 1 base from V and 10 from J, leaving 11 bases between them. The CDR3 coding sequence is TGTGCCAGCAGTGAATTTACGGGAGCCCAGTACTTC. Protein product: CASSEFTGAQYF.